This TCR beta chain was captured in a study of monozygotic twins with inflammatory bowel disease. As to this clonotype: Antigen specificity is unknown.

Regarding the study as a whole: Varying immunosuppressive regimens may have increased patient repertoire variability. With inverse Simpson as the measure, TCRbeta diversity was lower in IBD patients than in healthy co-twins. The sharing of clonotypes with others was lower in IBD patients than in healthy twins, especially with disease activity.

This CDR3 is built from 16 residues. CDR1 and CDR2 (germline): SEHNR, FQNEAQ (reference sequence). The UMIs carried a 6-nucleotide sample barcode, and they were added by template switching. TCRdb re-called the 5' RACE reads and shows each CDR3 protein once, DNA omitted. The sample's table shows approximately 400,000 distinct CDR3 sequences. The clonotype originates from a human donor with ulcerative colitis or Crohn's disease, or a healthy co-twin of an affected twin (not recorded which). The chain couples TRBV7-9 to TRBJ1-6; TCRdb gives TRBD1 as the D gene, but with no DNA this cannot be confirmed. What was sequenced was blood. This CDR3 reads CASSSPGQGDNSPLHF.